The source of this T cell receptor beta chain is a study of Ad26.COV2.S vaccination and SARS-CoV-2 variants. Study at large: Within the COV1001 Ad26.COV2.S trial arm, the donor was enrolled. Into the muscle, Ad26.COV2.S was dosed once or twice, 56 days apart. Broader study findings: Placebo recipients had lower spike-specific TCR breadth than vaccine recipients.

Libraries were prepared by immunoSEQ multiplex PCR; TCRdb keeps only in-frame clonotypes and omits some of them. The sample contains about 420,000 clones, more than 75% of which appear only once. Regarding treatment: 15 to 20 received Ad26.COV2.S at low or high dose, single or two shots; about 5 received placebo; per-sample allocation not given. After the first vaccine or placebo injection, samples were drawn on day 63. A note on this clone: As yet, its antigen is unknown.

CDR3 length equals 17 residues. V dropped 0 bases and J dropped 5 bases, with 19 bases sitting between them. Germline V gene data show CDR1 as PRHDT and CDR2 as FYEKMQ (reference sequence). This receptor was identified in a person aged 18-65 years who received the Ad26.COV2.S COVID-19 vaccine or a placebo. This chain uses TRBV13 with TRBJ1-2; possible D gene TRBD1, 5 bases. The sequenced sample was peripheral blood, obtained in a trial of Ad26.COV2.S vaccine versus placebo. The CDR3 protein is CASSLGYLEGSFYGYTF. CDR3 in DNA: TGTGCCAGCAGCTTAGGATATCTGGAGGGGAGTTTTTATGGCTACACCTTC.